The rows below give T cell receptor beta chains drawn from one sample of a study of T cells after yellow fever vaccination. MiXCR, applied by TCRdb to the 5' RACE reads, yields one record per CDR3 protein. The sample has approximately 510,000 distinct CDR3 sequences, less than 25% seen once. The material was PBMCs, obtained approximately 22 days after the first yellow fever vaccination. The receptor set was obtained from a man aged 18 to 29 who received the YFV17D yellow fever vaccine. CDR3s include the opening cysteine and the closing phenylalanine or tryptophan. A D gene is named only where the DNA matches it firmly. Part of the rows lack a size; the others show once, few, many or a class for expanded clones.

CDR3aa	CDR3nt	j_gene	abundance	d_gene	v_gene
CASGIPGQETQYF	TGTGCCAGCGGGATTCCCGGACAAGAGACCCAGTACTTC	TRBJ2-5	-	-	TRBV6-1
CASSLTGQGIRQYF	TGTGCCAGCAGCCTAACGGGACAGGGGATACGGCAGTACTTC	TRBJ2-7	-	TRBD1	TRBV7-2
CSAREGSPQSPLHF	TGCAGTGCTAGAGAGGGGAGTCCGCAATCACCCCTCCACTTT	TRBJ1-6	few	-	TRBV20-1
CASSLRLAAAPRSQYF	TGTGCCAGCAGCTTAAGGCTAGCGGCTGCCCCCCGGTCCCAGTACTTC	TRBJ2-5	-	TRBD2	TRBV7-2
CASSEMGTEAFF	TGCGCCAGCAGTGAGATGGGCACTGAAGCTTTCTTT	TRBJ1-1	-	-	TRBV10-2
CASSPDSSGNTIYF	TGCGCCAGCAGCCCGGACAGCTCTGGAAACACCATATATTTT	TRBJ1-3	many	-	TRBV18
CASSLVSLAGGQETQYF	TGTGCCAGCAGTTTAGTTAGCCTAGCGGGGGGCCAAGAGACCCAGTACTTC	TRBJ2-5	few	TRBD2	TRBV12-3/TRBV12-4
CASSGSTSGGALPGELFF	TGTGCCAGCAGTGGGTCGACTAGCGGGGGGGCCTTGCCCGGGGAGCTGTTTTTT	TRBJ2-2	few	TRBD2	TRBV12-3/TRBV12-4
CASSLGRKGAKQPQHF	TGTGCCAGCAGCTTAGGAAGGAAGGGGGCCAAGCAGCCCCAGCATTTT	TRBJ1-5	few	TRBD1	TRBV7-9
CASSQGGGPLDGYTF	TGTGCCAGCAGCCAGGGGGGGGGTCCCCTTGATGGCTACACCTTC	TRBJ1-2	-	-	TRBV4-2
CASSLAGGELAGGQPQHF	TGCGCCAGCAGCTTGGCTGGGGGAGAGTTGGCCGGCGGGCAGCCCCAGCATTTT	TRBJ1-5	-	-	TRBV5-1
CASSLGRLGNSYEQYF	TGCGCCAGCAGCTTGGGTCGTCTGGGGAACTCCTACGAGCAGTACTTC	TRBJ2-7	-	-	TRBV5-1
CASSSNGPGGTGELFF	TGTGCCAGCAGCTCAAACGGCCCAGGGGGCACCGGGGAGCTGTTTTTT	TRBJ2-2	-	TRBD1	TRBV7-3
CSAREGNSPLHF	TGCAGTGCTAGAGAGGGGAATTCACCCCTCCACTTT	TRBJ1-6	few	-	TRBV20-1
CASSYFSGYNEQFF	TGTGCCAGCAGTTATTTCTCCGGGTACAATGAGCAGTTCTTC	TRBJ2-1	-	-	TRBV6-5
CASSFGTGGRETQYF	TGTGCCAGCAGCTTCGGGACAGGGGGCCGGGAGACCCAGTACTTC	TRBJ2-5	-	TRBD1	TRBV11-1
CASSLNAGELFF	TGTGCCAGCAGCTTAAATGCCGGGGAGCTGTTTTTT	TRBJ2-2	few	-	TRBV7-3
CASSLEGAHYEQYF	TGTGCCAGCAGTTTAGAAGGGGCTCACTACGAGCAGTACTTC	TRBJ2-7	-	-	TRBV12-3/TRBV12-4
CASSLRGADSGTQYF	TGTGCCAGCAGCTTAAGGGGCGCGGATTCTGGGACCCAGTACTTC	TRBJ2-5	-	-	TRBV7-2
CASTPTANTGELFF	TGCGCCAGCACCCCGACGGCGAACACCGGGGAGCTGTTTTTT	TRBJ2-2	few	-	TRBV5-1
CASSLAERGERTGELFF	TGCGCCAGCAGCTTGGCCGAGCGGGGGGAGAGAACCGGGGAGCTGTTTTTT	TRBJ2-2	-	TRBD2	TRBV5-1
CASRSGGPITDTQYF	TGTGCCAGCCGATCCGGGGGCCCAATCACAGATACGCAGTATTTT	TRBJ2-3	few	-	TRBV6-1
CASSARGRLAGATSTDTQYF	TGTGCCAGCAGCGCTAGAGGGAGGCTAGCGGGGGCCACGAGCACAGATACGCAGTATTTT	TRBJ2-3	-	TRBD2	TRBV9
CASSQGQGQGYTF	TGTGCCAGCAGCCAGGGACAGGGGCAAGGCTACACCTTC	TRBJ1-2	few	TRBD1	TRBV7-2
CAWSWPNTGELFF	TGTGCCTGGAGTTGGCCCAACACCGGGGAGCTGTTTTTT	TRBJ2-2	-	-	TRBV30
CSAESENTGELFF	TGCAGTGCCGAGTCGGAGAACACCGGGGAGCTGTTTTTT	TRBJ2-2	-	-	TRBV20-1
CASSLRLLADEQFF	TGTGCCAGCAGTCTCAGACTCCTTGCGGATGAGCAGTTCTTC	TRBJ2-1	few	-	TRBV6-1
CSVDGVNTEAFF	TGCAGCGTTGATGGGGTGAACACTGAAGCTTTCTTT	TRBJ1-1	few	-	TRBV29-1
CASSRSVGGAFF	TGTGCCAGCAGTCGATCCGTTGGAGGAGCTTTCTTT	TRBJ1-1	few	-	TRBV6-5
CASSPPRKGIHIQYF	TGTGCCAGCAGCCCCCCGCGAAAGGGTATCCACATTCAGTACTTC	TRBJ2-4	few	-	TRBV7-9
CASSSNLGNSPLHF	TGCGCCAGCAGCTCCAACCTTGGAAATTCACCCCTCCACTTT	TRBJ1-6	-	-	TRBV5-1
CSASKGGPTDTQYF	TGCAGTGCTAGTAAGGGGGGGCCCACAGATACGCAGTATTTT	TRBJ2-3	few	-	TRBV20-1
CASSLEATGQPQHF	TGCGCCAGCAGCTTGGAGGCGACGGGACAGCCCCAGCATTTT	TRBJ1-5	few	-	TRBV5-1
CSARDRSGLYGYTF	TGCAGTGCTAGAGATCGATCAGGCTTATATGGCTACACCTTC	TRBJ1-2	few	-	TRBV20-1
CSAGRVVSNEQFF	TGCAGTGCGGGCAGGGTGGTTAGTAATGAGCAGTTCTTC	TRBJ2-1	-	-	TRBV20-1
CASSARDVATEAFF	TGTGCCAGCAGTGCGAGGGATGTGGCCACTGAAGCTTTCTTT	TRBJ1-1	-	-	TRBV6-1
CATSRELGINQPQHF	TGTGCCACCAGCAGAGAGTTGGGAATCAATCAGCCCCAGCATTTT	TRBJ1-5	few	-	TRBV15
CASSLAKGRYSPLHF	TGTGCCAGCAGCTTAGCCAAGGGTCGTTATTCACCCCTCCACTTT	TRBJ1-6	-	-	TRBV7-2
CASSPHTSSGQTDTQYF	TGTGCCAGCAGCCCCCACACCTCTAGCGGCCAGACAGATACGCAGTATTTT	TRBJ2-3	few	TRBD2	TRBV6-2/TRBV6-3
CASTDRALNTGELFF	TGTGCCAGCACCGACAGGGCCTTGAACACCGGGGAGCTGTTTTTT	TRBJ2-2	-	TRBD1	TRBV7-2
CASSLGWAGEETQYF	TGTGCCAGCAGCTTAGGTTGGGCAGGTGAAGAGACCCAGTACTTC	TRBJ2-5	-	-	TRBV7-2
CASSLVPGSSGGEQFF	TGTGCCAGCAGCTTGGTGCCAGGATCTAGCGGGGGTGAGCAGTTCTTC	TRBJ2-1	-	TRBD2	TRBV5-4
CASLRGEKLFF	TGCGCCAGCCTCAGGGGTGAAAAACTGTTTTTT	TRBJ1-4	-	-	TRBV4-1
CASTPGGRNQPQHF	TGTGCCAGCACCCCGGGCGGGAGGAATCAGCCCCAGCATTTT	TRBJ1-5	many	-	TRBV6-2/TRBV6-3
CASSITGAENTEAFF	TGTGCCAGCAGCATCACAGGGGCGGAGAACACTGAAGCTTTCTTT	TRBJ1-1	few	TRBD1	TRBV7-9
CASSPTGETYNEQFF	TGTGCCAGCAGTCCTACGGGGGAGACGTACAATGAGCAGTTCTTC	TRBJ2-1	many	-	TRBV12-3/TRBV12-4
CASSQGSRVNEQFF	TGTGCCAGCAGTCAGGGGAGTAGAGTCAATGAGCAGTTCTTC	TRBJ2-1	medium-sized	-	TRBV27
CASSPTGGQGSNQPQHF	TGTGCCAGCAGCCCGACTGGGGGGCAAGGGAGCAATCAGCCCCAGCATTTT	TRBJ1-5	-	-	TRBV27
CASSRGIRSGGYTF	TGCGCCAGCAGCCGGGGGATCCGAAGTGGGGGCTACACCTTC	TRBJ1-2	-	-	TRBV5-1
CASSLVVLEGQFF	TGTGCCAGCAGCTTAGTGGTTTTAGAAGGGCAGTTCTTC	TRBJ2-1	-	-	TRBV7-2
CANRQALNTGELFF	TGTGCCAACAGGCAGGCACTTAACACCGGGGAGCTGTTTTTT	TRBJ2-2	-	-	TRBV6-1
CASSRDPTNEKLFF	TGTGCCAGCAGCCGAGATCCAACTAATGAAAAACTGTTTTTT	TRBJ1-4	few	-	TRBV6-5
CASNKARDSDGYTF	TGTGCCAGTAACAAGGCAAGGGACTCCGATGGCTACACCTTC	TRBJ1-2	few	-	TRBV19
CASRRTGVPSGYTF	TGTGCCAGTAGACGGACAGGGGTACCCTCCGGCTACACCTTC	TRBJ1-2	-	TRBD1	TRBV19
CASSNGRTTLSDTQYF	TGTGCCAGCAGTAATGGGCGGACCACTCTCTCAGATACGCAGTATTTT	TRBJ2-3	few	-	TRBV11-2